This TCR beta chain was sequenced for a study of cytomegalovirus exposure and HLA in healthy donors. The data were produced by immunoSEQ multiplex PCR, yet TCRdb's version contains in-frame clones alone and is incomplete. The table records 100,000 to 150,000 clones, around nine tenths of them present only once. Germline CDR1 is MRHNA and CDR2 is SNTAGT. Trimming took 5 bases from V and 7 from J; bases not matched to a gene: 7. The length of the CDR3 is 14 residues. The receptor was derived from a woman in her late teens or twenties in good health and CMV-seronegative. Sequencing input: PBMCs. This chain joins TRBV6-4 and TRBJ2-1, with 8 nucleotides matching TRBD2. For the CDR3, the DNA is TGTGCCAGCAGTCTTAGCCAGCGGGAGAATGAGCAGTTCTTC. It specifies CASSLSQRENEQFF.